This TCR beta chain was recovered during a study of molecular identifiers for immune sequencing clone quantification. Study as a whole: Sequencing covered four of five parts into which replicate RNA from approximately 20,000 or 98,000 naive CD8 cells was split. Study conclusions and caveats: Among effectors, clones above 20 RNA copies held over 98% of molecules; among naive cells, under 1%.

Trimming pared 4 bases from V and 5 bases from J, leaving 8 bases between. The CDR3 consists of 13 residues. Looked up from germline, CDR1 is MGHRA and CDR2 is YSYEKL. From the PCR reads, TCRdb called clonotypes with MiXCR, one entry per CDR3 protein. The data show around 480,000 distinct CDR3 sequences, 20% to 25% seen once. Researchers sorted naive CD8 T cells as cells that were CD8+CD4-CCR7+CD45RA+. This clonotype has ten or more counts. Its target is not known. The chain combines TRBV4-1 with TRBJ2-2; D remains ambiguous. The TCR sequence derives from a human donor in good health. Some libraries in this study had Jurkat cell RNA spiked in. Sequenced sample: naive CD8+ T cells from blood, with Jurkat cell RNA spiked in. Indicated subset: FACS-sorted CD8+CD4-CCR7+CD45RA+ naive T cells. The CDR3 sequence: CASSPTSTGELFF. The CDR3 nucleotides read TGCGCCAGCAGCCCGACTTCAACCGGGGAGCTGTTTTTT.